This T cell receptor beta chain stems from a study of CD8+ T cells in alopecia areata (dated by TCRdb to the late 2010s). Context from the whole study: The treated patients, all with moderate-to-severe alopecia areata, were enrolled in an open-label pilot trial of oral tofacitinib given at 5 to 10 mg twice daily. Disease severity in treated patients was measured with the SALT score, which quantifies the percentage of affected scalp surface area. Human TCRbeta sequencing covered scalp tissue and sorted CD4+ and CD8+ peripheral blood T cells from patchy and totalis/universalis alopecia areata patients and healthy controls. Tofacitinib-treated patients had biopsies at baseline and at 4 and 24 weeks of treatment, with a later scalp biopsy in several patients. Tofacitinib was given for 6 to 18 months, followed by 6 months of follow-up off drug to assess delayed response and recurrence. RNA came from the PAXgene miRNA kit for fixed scalp, the miRNeasy kit for PBMCs, and the RNeasy kit for mouse skin. Clonality in the scalp was compared among normal scalp (n=4), patchy alopecia areata scalp (n=8), and alopecia totalis/universalis scalp (n=8). immunoSEQ multiplex PCR using 35 Vbeta forward primers and 13 Jbeta reverse primers was used to amplify TCRbeta CDR3 regions. To study T cell clonal expansion in alopecia areata, the researchers applied high-throughput TCRbeta sequencing to both the C3H/HeJ mouse model and human patients.

The CDR3 contains 16 residues, cysteine and phenylalanine counted. Only the CDR3 DNA is retained, 48 bases long and in frame from the first base. CDR1 is given as SGHDT and CDR2 as YYEEEE, both from the germline V gene. Trimming takes 4 bases off V and 6 bases off J; junction bases not matched to a gene: 13. Library preparation used the immunoSEQ multiplex PCR assay. RNA was extracted from all samples and reverse transcribed into cDNA as template for TCR sequencing. First-strand cDNA was synthesized with SuperScript III using a 2:1 mix of oligo-dT and random hexamers. A synthetic immune receptor repertoire was used to measure amplification bias, and any remaining bias was corrected computationally. From the authors' description of their analysis: Raw reads were preprocessed to remove errors, and CDR3 was defined according to IMGT conventions as the region from the conserved cysteine to phenylalanine. Clonality was calculated as 1 minus Shannon entropy normalized by log2 of the number of productive unique TCRs. CD4 or CD8 identity of scalp clones was inferred by cross-referencing scalp TCRbeta sequences with sorted blood CD4 and CD8 repertoires. The table was pulled from immuneACCESS by TCRdb, which kept in-frame rearrangements only. Such tables lose some clones; where checked, under half of the loss comes from unresolved V genes, and the rest has no known cause. V and J calls plus clone size are reproduced from that table; the DNA served to infer D and trimming. The sample contains approximately 280,000 clones, 58% of them found a single time. The top ten hold about 1.7% of the sample.

Broader findings and caveats from the paper: Compared with mice, TCR sequences shared between patients were less clear, possibly partly because of HLA diversity across the patient population. Many expanded lesional clones persisted in scalp and blood during tofacitinib treatment, which may partly explain relapse after stopping treatment. Scalp clonality and the number of expanded CD8+ clones among the top 100 scalp clones were significantly decreased by tofacitinib. Compared with normal scalp, lesional scalp had higher clonality and more expanded CD8+ clones, particularly in alopecia totalis/universalis, a pattern that suggests antigenic drive. Resident alphabeta T cells in normal human skin are also sequenced, complicating scalp TCR repertoire analysis, unlike mouse skin dominated by gammadelta T cells. Because the treated cohort was small and included a single nonresponder, larger studies are needed to assess links between baseline CD8+ expansion and response.

For this clone: This receptor's antigen is unknown. Per-base qualities were not stored, and no clone one base away is much larger.

Read against the paper, the sample's time point label means: roughly 24 weeks on oral tofacitinib. This specimen's treatment or condition label, per the study, means: oral pan-JAK inhibitor, 5-10 mg twice daily. Lesional scalp punch biopsies and peripheral blood were collected from alopecia areata patients. PBMCs were separated by density centrifugation and stained for CD3, CD4 and CD8, after which CD4+ and CD8+ T cells were sorted on a FACSAria. The source is a human donor with alopecia areata. The chain links TRBV5-6 with TRBJ2-5; TRBD2 matches 9 bases in the middle. Source: CD4+ T cells sorted from blood, taken at week 24, from a patient treated with tofacitinib. The CDR3 amino acid sequence is: CASSTRPGLAMKTQYF. The nucleotide sequence is TGTGCCAGCAGCACCCGACCTGGACTAGCGATGAAGACCCAGTACTTC. Beyond the CDR3, the reference TRBV5-6 and TRBJ2-5 genes provide the residues; the full variable domain reads: DAGVTQSPTHLIKTRGQQVTLRCSPKSGHDTVSWYQQALGQGPQFIFQYYEEEERQRGNFPDRFSGHQFPNYSSELNVNALLLGDSALYLCASSTRPGLAMKTQYFGPGTRLLVL.